Listed below are T cell receptor beta chains from one sample, sequenced in a study of response to subunit inactivated influenza vaccine. TCRdb re-analysed the RT-PCR reads in MiXCR, keeping a single row per CDR3 protein. In the table there are about 800,000 distinct CDR3 sequences, approximately 21% of which are singletons. Sequenced material: PBMCs from blood, taken more than 4 days after vaccination. The receptors were sampled from a man in his forties or fifties who received an inactivated influenza vaccine. CDR3s include the opening cysteine and the closing phenylalanine or tryptophan. The order of the fields is D gene, clone size, V gene, J gene, CDR3 protein, CDR3 DNA. The D gene is left open where the match is weak. Expanded clones get a size class; other rows say once, few or many, or leave the size out.

TRBD2	NA	TRBV12-3/TRBV12-4	TRBJ2-1	CASSVAGVGFEQFF	TGTGCCAGCAGTGTAGCGGGAGTGGGCTTCGAGCAGTTCTTC
NA	many	TRBV6-1	TRBJ2-6	CASGQGSSGANVLTF	TGTGCCAGCGGGCAGGGAAGCTCTGGGGCCAACGTCCTGACTTTC
TRBD2	NA	TRBV20-1	TRBJ2-5	CSARPLAGAAQETQYF	TGCAGTGCTAGACCCCTAGCGGGAGCCGCGCAAGAGACCCAGTACTTC
NA	few	TRBV7-9	TRBJ2-7	CASSPLSGTTRAYEQYF	TGTGCCAGCAGCCCCCTGTCCGGGACAACGAGAGCCTACGAGCAGTACTTC
TRBD1	many	TRBV29-1	TRBJ2-7	CSVEGATGAYEQYF	TGCAGCGTTGAAGGAGCGACAGGGGCCTACGAGCAGTACTTC
TRBD2	NA	TRBV29-1	TRBJ2-7	CSVEVGKGLTSGRFFFEQYF	TGCAGCGTTGAAGTAGGAAAGGGTCTAACTAGCGGGAGGTTCTTTTTCGAGCAGTACTTC
NA	few	TRBV20-1	TRBJ1-5	CSAVGHSNQPQHF	TGCAGTGCAGTGGGACATAGCAATCAGCCCCAGCATTTT
NA	NA	TRBV12-1	TRBJ1-2	CASTLIQGVYGYTF	TGTGCCAGCACTTTAATACAGGGTGTCTATGGCTACACCTTC
TRBD1	few	TRBV20-1	TRBJ1-1	CSAAGGRQAFF	TGCAGTGCCGCAGGGGGTCGTCAAGCTTTCTTT
TRBD1	NA	TRBV6-2/TRBV6-3	TRBJ2-7	CASRNWDSSYEQYF	TGTGCCAGCAGGAATTGGGACAGCTCCTACGAGCAGTACTTC
NA	many	TRBV20-1	TRBJ2-3	CSARESASTDTQYF	TGCAGTGCTAGAGAGAGTGCTAGCACAGATACGCAGTATTTT
TRBD2	few	TRBV12-3/TRBV12-4	TRBJ2-5	CASSLETSGLKETQYF	TGTGCCAGCAGTTTAGAGACTAGCGGGTTGAAAGAGACCCAGTACTTC
TRBD1	few	TRBV20-1	TRBJ1-1	CSARTTGVAFF	TGCAGTGCTAGAACTACAGGGGTAGCTTTCTTT
NA	NA	TRBV6-6	TRBJ2-7	CASSYSASDEQYF	TGTGCCAGCAGTTACTCGGCGAGTGACGAGCAGTACTTC
TRBD2	many	TRBV20-1	TRBJ2-7	CSAPPAQRGGIDEQYF	TGCAGTGCTCCCCCAGCCCAACGGGGGGGCATCGACGAGCAGTACTTC
TRBD1	NA	TRBV2	TRBJ2-3	CASGHRGPQTFNTDTQYF	TGTGCCAGCGGACACAGGGGGCCCCAGACTTTCAACACAGATACGCAGTATTTT
TRBD1	NA	TRBV12-3/TRBV12-4	TRBJ2-3	CAGKDRGPTDTQYF	TGTGCAGGCAAGGACAGGGGGCCGACAGATACGCAGTATTTT
NA	NA	TRBV7-2	TRBJ2-1	CASRPTGSSYNEQFF	TGTGCCAGCAGACCCACTGGAAGCTCCTACAATGAGCAGTTCTTC
TRBD2	NA	TRBV14	TRBJ2-1	CASSPGLAEEQFF	TGTGCCAGCAGCCCTGGACTAGCGGAGGAGCAGTTCTTC
TRBD1	few	TRBV6-2/TRBV6-3	TRBJ1-4	CASSFPGTVNEKLFF	TGTGCCAGCAGTTTCCCCGGGACAGTCAATGAAAAACTGTTTTTT
TRBD1	NA	TRBV9	TRBJ1-4	CASSQGQGAEKLFF	TGTGCCAGCAGCCAAGGACAGGGGGCGGAAAAACTGTTTTTT
TRBD2	NA	TRBV20-1	TRBJ2-7	CSARTSGRPVSYEQYF	TGCAGTGCTAGAACTAGCGGGAGGCCGGTCTCCTACGAGCAGTACTTC
TRBD1	NA	TRBV18	TRBJ1-6	CASSPTDRGRSPLHF	TGTGCCAGCTCACCGACTGACAGGGGGCGATCACCCCTCCACTTT
NA	few	TRBV28	TRBJ2-1	CASARAGSYNEQFF	TGTGCCAGCGCCCGGGCCGGCTCCTACAATGAGCAGTTCTTC
NA	NA	TRBV6-1	TRBJ1-6	CASRPGTPNSPLHF	TGTGCCAGCCGGCCAGGGACACCAAATTCACCCCTCCACTTT
NA	NA	TRBV4-1	TRBJ2-3	CASSQSPSTDTQYF	TGCGCCAGCAGCCAGAGTCCTAGCACAGATACGCAGTATTTT
TRBD1	NA	TRBV6-1	TRBJ2-6	CASSPYRGQSNVLTF	TGTGCCAGCAGTCCCTACAGGGGGCAATCCAACGTCCTGACTTTC
TRBD1	NA	TRBV6-2/TRBV6-3	TRBJ2-7	CASNMAPGTGNYEQYF	TGTGCCAGCAACATGGCTCCAGGGACAGGCAACTACGAGCAGTACTTC
TRBD2	NA	TRBV20-1	TRBJ2-4	CSAQLWGLAGLAKNIQYF	TGCAGTGCCCAGCTGTGGGGACTAGCGGGATTGGCCAAAAACATTCAGTACTTC
TRBD2	NA	TRBV20-1	TRBJ2-3	CSARTSGEADTQYF	TGCAGTGCTCGGACTAGCGGGGAGGCAGATACGCAGTATTTT
TRBD2	few	TRBV28	TRBJ2-7	CASSRGLAGEAYEQYF	TGTGCCAGCAGCAGGGGACTAGCGGGAGAAGCCTACGAGCAGTACTTC
NA	few	TRBV7-2	TRBJ2-7	CASSLAAASYEQYF	TGTGCCAGCAGCTTAGCCGCAGCCTCCTACGAGCAGTACTTC
TRBD1	few	TRBV5-1	TRBJ1-1	CASSLTGTGNTEAFF	TGCGCCAGCAGCCTAACCGGGACAGGGAACACTGAAGCTTTCTTT
TRBD2	NA	TRBV27	TRBJ2-7	CASRSGATSYEQYF	TGTGCCAGCCGCAGCGGGGCGACCTCCTACGAGCAGTACTTC
NA	once	TRBV15	TRBJ2-7	CATSTGQRHEQYF	TGTGCCACCAGCACCGGACAAAGGCACGAGCAGTACTTC
NA	few	TRBV4-3	TRBJ2-3	CASSQEAYLTDTQYF	TGCGCCAGCAGCCAAGAAGCGTACTTAACAGATACGCAGTATTTT
NA	few	TRBV5-5	TRBJ2-3	CASSSQTFPSTDTQYF	TGTGCCAGCAGCTCCCAGACCTTTCCTAGCACAGATACGCAGTATTTT
TRBD1	many	TRBV5-1	TRBJ2-7	CASSLRDSGYEQYF	TGCGCCAGCAGCCTCCGGGACAGCGGCTACGAGCAGTACTTC
TRBD1	NA	TRBV6-2/TRBV6-3	TRBJ2-1	CASSSGPGQGGYNEQFF	TGTGCCAGCAGTTCGGGGCCGGGACAGGGCGGATACAATGAGCAGTTCTTC
TRBD2	NA	TRBV6-2/TRBV6-3	TRBJ2-3	CASSSEAGGPRDTQYF	TGTGCCAGCAGTTCCGAAGCGGGAGGGCCCAGAGATACGCAGTATTTT
NA	few	TRBV12-3/TRBV12-4	TRBJ2-7	CASSLEHYSYEQYF	TGTGCCAGCAGTCTCGAGCACTACTCCTACGAGCAGTACTTC
TRBD1	NA	TRBV18	TRBJ1-5	CASSPRDREPQHF	TGTGCCAGCTCACCCCGGGACAGGGAGCCCCAGCATTTT
TRBD1	NA	TRBV2	TRBJ1-1	CASSEALQGMNTEAFF	TGTGCCAGCAGTGAAGCTCTACAGGGGATGAACACTGAAGCTTTCTTT
TRBD1	few	TRBV24-1	TRBJ1-1	CATTSDRGTEAFF	TGTGCCACCACCTCTGACAGGGGAACTGAAGCTTTCTTT
TRBD1	NA	TRBV6-1	TRBJ1-5	CASRRRGQGDEQPQHF	TGTGCCAGCCGCCGACGAGGACAGGGGGATGAACAGCCCCAGCATTTT
NA	NA	TRBV7-2	TRBJ2-7	CASSSARDSYTEQYF	TGTGCCAGCAGCTCAGCCCGGGACTCATATACAGAGCAGTACTTC
NA	NA	TRBV29-1	TRBJ2-7	CSVYLRATGFKQYF	TGCAGCGTTTACCTTCGGGCAACAGGCTTCAAGCAGTACTTC
TRBD2	once	TRBV9	TRBJ2-7	CASSVATSGSYEQYF	TGTGCCAGCAGCGTAGCGACTAGCGGATCCTACGAGCAGTACTTC
TRBD2	NA	TRBV12-3/TRBV12-4	TRBJ2-3	CAGRTSGTDTQYF	TGTGCCGGCCGGACTAGCGGCACAGATACGCAGTATTTT
NA	many	TRBV4-3	TRBJ1-2	CASSQDHGGRRFNGYTF	TGCGCCAGCAGCCAAGACCACGGAGGTCGAAGGTTCAATGGCTACACCTTC
TRBD2	NA	TRBV20-1	TRBJ2-3	CSARAASGRTDTQYF	TGCAGTGCTAGAGCCGCTAGCGGGAGGACAGATACGCAGTATTTT
TRBD2	many	TRBV7-2	TRBJ2-3	CASSPPAGTDTQYF	TGTGCCAGCAGCCCCCCAGCGGGGACGGATACGCAGTATTTT
NA	few	TRBV4-3	TRBJ1-4	CASSRMERGPTNEKLFF	TGCGCCAGCAGCCGAATGGAGCGGGGGCCGACAAATGAAAAACTGTTTTTT
NA	NA	TRBV20-1	TRBJ1-1	CSANGLNGEAFF	TGCAGTGCGAACGGGCTTAACGGTGAAGCTTTCTTT
NA	NA	TRBV3-1	TRBJ2-7	CASSHPGTSSYEQYF	TGTGCCAGCAGCCACCCCGGGACTTCCTCCTACGAGCAGTACTTC
NA	NA	TRBV15	TRBJ1-5	CATSRGGGSNQPQHF	TGTGCCACCAGCAGAGGAGGGGGAAGCAATCAGCCCCAGCATTTT
NA	NA	TRBV6-1	TRBJ2-2	CASTPGWDTGELFF	TGTGCCAGCACCCCGGGGTGGGACACCGGGGAGCTGTTTTTT
TRBD2	NA	TRBV6-1	TRBJ2-1	CASVSGGAYNEQFF	TGTGCCAGCGTCAGCGGGGGGGCCTACAATGAGCAGTTCTTC
TRBD2	NA	TRBV18	TRBJ2-1	CASSPGASGGVEQFF	TGTGCCAGCTCACCGGGGGCTAGCGGGGGTGTTGAGCAGTTCTTC